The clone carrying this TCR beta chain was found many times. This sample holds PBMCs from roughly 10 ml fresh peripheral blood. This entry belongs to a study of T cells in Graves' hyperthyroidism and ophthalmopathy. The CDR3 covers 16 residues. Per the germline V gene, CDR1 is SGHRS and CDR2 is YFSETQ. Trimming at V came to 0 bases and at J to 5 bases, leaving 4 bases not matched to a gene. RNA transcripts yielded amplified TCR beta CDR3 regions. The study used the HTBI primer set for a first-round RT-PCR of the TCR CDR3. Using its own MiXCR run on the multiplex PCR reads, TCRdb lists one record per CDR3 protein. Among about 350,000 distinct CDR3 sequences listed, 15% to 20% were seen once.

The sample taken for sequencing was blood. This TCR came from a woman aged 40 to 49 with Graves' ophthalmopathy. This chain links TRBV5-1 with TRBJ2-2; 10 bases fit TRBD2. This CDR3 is CASSLASGRGTGELFF. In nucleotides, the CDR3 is TGCGCCAGCAGCTTGGCTAGCGGGAGAGGTACCGGGGAGCTGTTTTTT.